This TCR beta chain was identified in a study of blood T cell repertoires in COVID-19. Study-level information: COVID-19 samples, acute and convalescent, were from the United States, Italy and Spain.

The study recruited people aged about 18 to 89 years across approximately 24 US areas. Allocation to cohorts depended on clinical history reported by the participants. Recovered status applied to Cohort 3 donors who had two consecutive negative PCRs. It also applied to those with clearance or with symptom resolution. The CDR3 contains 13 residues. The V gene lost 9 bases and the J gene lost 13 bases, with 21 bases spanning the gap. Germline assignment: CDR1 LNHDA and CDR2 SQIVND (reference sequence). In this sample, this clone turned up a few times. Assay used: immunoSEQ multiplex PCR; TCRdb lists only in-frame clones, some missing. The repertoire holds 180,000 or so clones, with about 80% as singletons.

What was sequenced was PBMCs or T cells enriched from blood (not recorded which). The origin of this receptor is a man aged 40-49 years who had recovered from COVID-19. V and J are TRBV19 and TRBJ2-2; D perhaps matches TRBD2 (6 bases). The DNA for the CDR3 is TGTGCCAGCCACAAGGGTGGCGGGGATCGGCTGTTTTTT. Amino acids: CASHKGGGDRLFF.